The sequence of this TCR beta chain was determined in a study of blood T cell repertoires in COVID-19. Across the study: COVID-19 samples, acute and convalescent, were from the United States, Italy and Spain. PBMCs, B-cell-depleted T cells, or T cells provided the cDNA or gDNA that made up the material.

In the authors' methods: Amplifying reference gene primers gave estimates of nucleated cell counts. TCRdb's copy holds only in-frame clones and misses some; the assay was immunoSEQ multiplex PCR. V and J calls and clone size come straight from that table; D and trimming were deduced from the DNA. The profile covers around 140,000 clones, with approximately 89% appearing a single time and about 1.6% taken by the ten largest. The sample consisted of peripheral blood. This sequence was found in a human donor in a cohort sampled during active COVID-19.

CDR3 DNA sequence: TGTGCCAGCAGCTCCCCCCCTGGGACGGGGGGAGAGTGGAATGAGCAGTTCTTC. Translating gives CASSSPPGTGGEWNEQFF. This rearrangement joins TRBV7-9 to TRBJ2-1, with 7 bases that match TRBD2. J lost 7 bases, V lost 4 bases, and 19 bases had no gene match. Germline lookup yields CDR1 SEHNR and CDR2 FQNEAQ (reference sequence). The length of the CDR3 is 18 residues.